Listed below are T cell receptor beta chains from one sample, sequenced in a study of beta chain features in type 1 diabetes. TCRdb keeps only in-frame clones here, not all; method: immunoSEQ multiplex PCR. The sample lists 600,000 or so clones, around 12% seen once, with more than 0.09% in the top ten. Sequencing was carried out using naive CD4+ T cells from blood. All receptors derive from a man aged 25 to 45 with type 1 diabetes. Each CDR3 is given with its conserved first and last residue. The D gene is left open where the match is weak. Clone size, where shown, is once, few, many, or a class for clones that have expanded.

size: -
V: TRBV19
D: -
CDR3: CASSNLLLQETQYF

size: few
V: TRBV5-1
D: -
CDR3: CASSLGQSNEKLFF

size: few
V: TRBV5-4
D: TRBD1
CDR3: CASSPGTGYTEAFF

size: many
V: TRBV5-1
D: -
CDR3: CASSLGQTGYGYTF

size: few
V: TRBV4-3
D: TRBD1
CDR3: CASSLSQGAENIQYF

size: -
V: TRBV7-2
D: TRBD2
CDR3: CASSFQGSRLANTQYF

size: few
V: TRBV19
D: -
CDR3: CASSMYPGSNSYEQYF

size: -
V: TRBV7-3
D: -
CDR3: CASSKSTQETQYF

size: -
V: TRBV10-3
D: TRBD1
CDR3: CAISAGTGKGQETQYF

size: -
V: TRBV6-5
D: -
CDR3: CASSYNGDNQPQHF

size: -
V: TRBV6-5
D: -
CDR3: CASSATAYISYEQYF

size: -
V: TRBV5-4
D: -
CDR3: CASSLFGQNTGELFF

size: -
V: TRBV29-1
D: -
CDR3: CSVDTWGGELFF

size: -
V: TRBV6-5
D: -
CDR3: CASRSDSYGYTF

size: -
V: TRBV25-1
D: -
CDR3: CASSVGGLYNSPLHF

size: few
V: TRBV6-5
D: -
CDR3: CASSSLSGNTEAFF

size: -
V: TRBV6-1
D: -
CDR3: CASSESTVGNQPQHF

size: few
V: TRBV5-1
D: -
CDR3: CASSLDGGMGIANTEAFF

size: -
V: TRBV29-1
D: TRBD2
CDR3: CSFSGGYPYEQYF

size: -
V: TRBV29-1
D: TRBD1
CDR3: CSVVRQGAPGDTQYF

size: -
V: TRBV19
D: -
CDR3: CASSGKDRDEQYF

size: -
V: TRBV29-1
D: -
CDR3: CSGHNTEAFF

size: few
V: TRBV20-1
D: -
CDR3: CSASTGQVF

size: -
V: TRBV9
D: TRBD1
CDR3: CASNQGRGQAGELFF

size: -
V: TRBV9
D: -
CDR3: CASSVTAAPSSPLHF

size: -
V: TRBV7-2
D: TRBD1
CDR3: CASSSDRGQNGELFF

size: few
V: TRBV25-1
D: -
CDR3: CASSEGGSQNTGELFF

size: -
V: TRBV11-2
D: TRBD1
CDR3: CASNPRDRANNEQFF

size: -
V: TRBV18
D: TRBD1
CDR3: CASSEFSSQGLQTQYF

size: -
V: TRBV7-2
D: TRBD2
CDR3: CASSSTSGGSSYNEQFF

size: few
V: TRBV7-2
D: -
CDR3: CASSLSTTITDTQYF

size: -
V: TRBV5-1
D: TRBD1
CDR3: CASSGGQGPEQYF

size: -
V: TRBV7-3
D: -
CDR3: CASSLRAGLSQINNEQFF

size: few
V: TRBV25-1
D: -
CDR3: CASGENYGYTF

size: few
V: TRBV11-2
D: -
CDR3: CASSLDTWATNEKLFF

size: -
V: TRBV7-2
D: -
CDR3: CASSPDQTTQYF

size: few
V: TRBV10-3
D: -
CDR3: CAISESSGGLPQHF

size: -
V: TRBV2
D: -
CDR3: CASSDQTVVEFF

size: few
V: TRBV13
D: -
CDR3: CASSPADYQETQYF

size: few
V: TRBV7-2
D: -
CDR3: CASRLAQRYGYTF

size: -
V: TRBV6-1
D: -
CDR3: CASRTTSSSYEQYF

size: once
V: TRBV11-3
D: -
CDR3: CASRAPGTQRETQYF

size: few
V: TRBV7-6
D: TRBD1
CDR3: CASSLPDRAPGSLNTEAFF

size: few
V: TRBV5-4
D: -
CDR3: CASSSRAGDEQFF

size: few
V: TRBV7-9
D: -
CDR3: CASSLERREEKLFF

size: -
V: TRBV9
D: -
CDR3: CASSVIQGSRYGYTF

size: -
V: TRBV5-4
D: -
CDR3: CASSLRGAGTEAFF

size: -
V: TRBV11-3
D: -
CDR3: CASSLSGSADTQYF

size: few
V: TRBV18
D: TRBD1
CDR3: CAGQGTETQYF

size: -
V: TRBV5-1
D: TRBD1
CDR3: CASTADREEGYTF

size: few
V: TRBV29-1
D: -
CDR3: CSVCEVGGGGTEAFF